Listed here are 5 T cell receptor beta chains from one sample, sequenced in a study of T cells in Graves' hyperthyroidism and ophthalmopathy. It was RNA transcripts that yielded the amplified TCR beta CDR3 regions. A set of HTBI primers served as the primers for a first-round RT-PCR of the TCR CDR3. MiXCR was run by TCRdb on the multiplex PCR reads, yielding one entry per CDR3 protein. The repertoire holds fewer than 450,000 distinct CDR3 sequences, with 17% as singletons. The sequenced sample was blood. These TCRs come from a woman aged 30 to 39 with Graves' hyperthyroidism that later progressed to Graves' ophthalmopathy.

This clonotype appeared many times. This chain uses TRBV15 with TRBJ1-5; tentative D call: TRBD1 (5 bases). Germline CDR1 is LNHNV and CDR2 is YYDKDF (reference sequence). The CDR3 covers 16 residues. The ends were cut back, 0 bases at V and 3 bases at J, with 12 bases in the middle. In DNA form, the CDR3 reads TGTGCCACCAGCAGAGATCATGGGACCTTCAATCAGCCCCAGCATTTT. Amino acids: CATSRDHGTFNQPQHF. The full variable domain, its missing parts supplied by reference TRBV15 and TRBJ1-5, is DAMVIQNPRYQVTQFGKPVTLSCSQTLNHNVMYWYQQKSSQAPKLLFHYYDKDFNNEADTPDNFQSRRPNTSFCFLDIRSPGLGDTAMYLCATSRDHGTFNQPQHFGDGTRLSIL.

In its sample, this clonotype was seen a few times. The chain employs TRBV25-1 and TRBJ2-7; 8 bases align to TRBD2. The V gene end was trimmed by 11 bases and the J gene end by 4 bases; junction bases not matched to a gene: 7. The length of the CDR3 is 12 residues. Germline assignment: CDR1 MGHDK and CDR2 SYGVNS. The CDR3 nucleotides read TGTGCCGCGGGGACTAGACTATACGAGCAGTACTTC. Translation gives CAAGTRLYEQYF.

This clonotype was detected many times. This sequence joins TRBV5-1 and TRBJ2-3; D remains ambiguous. V lost 2 bases and J 2 bases, leaving 9 bases between the germline ends. The CDR3 is 14 amino acids. Per the germline V gene, CDR1 is SGHRS and CDR2 is YFSETQ. CDR3 protein: CASSLTTNTDTQYF. CDR3 nucleotide sequence: TGCGCCAGCAGCTTAACGACAAACACAGATACGCAGTATTTT.

This clonotype was seen at least ten times. Written as DNA, the CDR3 is TGTGCCAGCAGTTATACCAGGACTAGCGGGAGCGATGAGCAGTTCTTC. Translated, it gives CASSYTRTSGSDEQFF. V and J are TRBV6-1 and TRBJ2-1; 13 bases line up with TRBD2. The CDR3 loop spans 16 amino acids. J gave up 8 bases and V 5 bases, and 9 bases lay outside the gene matches. The germline gives CDR1 MNHNS, CDR2 SASEGT.

This clonotype appeared many times. The rearrangement uses TRBV28 and TRBJ2-7, with D hard to call. CDR1 and CDR2 (germline): MDHEN, SYDVKM. V was cut by 2 bases and J by 5 bases, with 10 bases left in between. There are 13 residues in the CDR3. CDR3 residues: CASSLIQAHEQYF. The CDR3 DNA is TGTGCCAGCAGTTTAATCCAGGCTCACGAGCAGTACTTC.